This passage covers 8 T cell receptor beta chains from one sample sequenced in a study of neurological immune-mediated disorders. TCRdb redid the calling of the 5' RACE reads with MiXCR, one entry per CDR3 protein. The table lists around 47,000 distinct CDR3 sequences, roughly 13% of them singletons. The sample taken for sequencing was PBMCs. The receptors originated from a female donor in good health.

This clonotype was detected many times. The chain links TRBV7-9 to TRBJ2-7; 13 nucleotides line up with TRBD2. Unmatched junction bases numbered 13, after V lost 7 bases and J lost 4 bases. The CDR3 consists of 17 residues. The germline gives CDR1 SEHNR, CDR2 FQNEAQ (reference sequence). The CDR3 sequence is CASTPRGLAGDMYEQYF. The CDR3 region has the DNA TGTGCCAGCACCCCACGAGGACTAGCGGGGGATATGTACGAGCAGTACTTC.

This clonotype was picked up many times. The chain is built from TRBV20-1 and TRBJ2-7; no clear D gene. Trimming left V 6 bases short and J 1 base short, with 13 bases between. The germline CDR1 and CDR2 sequences are DFQATT and SNEGSKA (reference sequence). The CDR3 is made up of 13 amino acids. CDR3 in amino acids: CSAPSRSSYEQYF. In DNA, the CDR3 is TGCAGTGCCCCTTCCCGGAGTTCCTACGAGCAGTACTTC.

This clonotype turned up a few times. Written as DNA, the CDR3 is TGTGCCAGCAGTTCGCCCAGGACTAGCGGGGGCTCCCCCTACGAGCAGTACTTC. The encoded protein is CASSSPRTSGGSPYEQYF. The chain links TRBV12-3 or TRBV12-4 to TRBJ2-7, with TRBD2 identical over 13 bases. After removal of 4 bases from V and 2 bases from J, the junction contained 11 bases not matched to a gene. There are 18 residues in the CDR3.

V and J are TRBV5-1 and TRBJ2-1; 11 bases align to TRBD2. CDR3 size: 15 residues. Germline V gene data show CDR1 as SGHRS and CDR2 as YFSETQ. V dropped 3 bases and J dropped 10; count of bases not matched to a gene: 9. This CDR3 is CASSWGLAGGTEQFF. CDR3 nucleotide sequence: TGCGCCAGCAGCTGGGGGCTAGCGGGAGGTACGGAGCAGTTCTTC.

This clonotype was picked up many times. The J gene is TRBJ1-5, the V gene TRBV5-1; TRBD1 matches at 8 bases. V lost 4 bases, J lost 6 bases, and 6 bases stayed unmatched. This CDR3 region has 14 residues. Germline V CDR1 and CDR2: SGHRS, YFSETQ. The CDR3 DNA reads as TGCGCCAGCAGCCAAACAGGGGGTGTTCAGCCCCAGCATTTT. It yields the protein CASSQTGGVQPQHF.

This clonotype has only a few counts. The gene calls are TRBV5-1 and TRBJ1-2; perhaps TRBD1 as D (5 bases). This CDR3 has 14 amino acids. The germline V and J ends were trimmed by 1 base and 8 bases, with 15 bases remaining between them. Germline lookup yields CDR1 SGHRS and CDR2 YFSETQ. The CDR3 sequence: CASSLYPGHRGYTF. CDR3 nucleotides: TGCGCCAGCAGCTTGTACCCAGGGCATCGGGGCTACACCTTC.

The chain links TRBV5-1 to TRBJ2-7, with 8 bases matching TRBD1. The CDR3 runs to 13 residues. J gave up 6 bases and V 4 bases, and 6 bases lay outside the gene matches. The germline CDR1 and CDR2 sequences are SGHRS and YFSETQ. CDR3 in amino acids: CASSLDRVFEQYF. The CDR3 DNA follows: TGCGCCAGCAGCCTGGACAGGGTATTCGAGCAGTACTTC. Looking up the rest from reference TRBV5-1 and TRBJ2-7 gives the full variable domain: KAGVTQTPRYLIKTRGQQVTLSCSPISGHRSVSWYQQTPGQGLQFLFEYFSETQRNKGNFPGRFSGRQFSNSRSEMNVSTLELGDSALYLCASSLDRVFEQYFGPGTRLTVT.

This clonotype has ten or more counts. The genes are TRBV30 and TRBJ2-7; D gene ambiguous. This CDR3 is 15 amino acids long. Germline lookup yields CDR1 GTSNPN and CDR2 SVGIG (reference sequence). Trimming stripped 0 bases from V and 2 bases from J, with 14 bases between. For the CDR3, the DNA is TGTGCCTGGAGTGTACACAAGGGTCCCACCTACGAGCAGTACTTC. It translates to CAWSVHKGPTYEQYF.